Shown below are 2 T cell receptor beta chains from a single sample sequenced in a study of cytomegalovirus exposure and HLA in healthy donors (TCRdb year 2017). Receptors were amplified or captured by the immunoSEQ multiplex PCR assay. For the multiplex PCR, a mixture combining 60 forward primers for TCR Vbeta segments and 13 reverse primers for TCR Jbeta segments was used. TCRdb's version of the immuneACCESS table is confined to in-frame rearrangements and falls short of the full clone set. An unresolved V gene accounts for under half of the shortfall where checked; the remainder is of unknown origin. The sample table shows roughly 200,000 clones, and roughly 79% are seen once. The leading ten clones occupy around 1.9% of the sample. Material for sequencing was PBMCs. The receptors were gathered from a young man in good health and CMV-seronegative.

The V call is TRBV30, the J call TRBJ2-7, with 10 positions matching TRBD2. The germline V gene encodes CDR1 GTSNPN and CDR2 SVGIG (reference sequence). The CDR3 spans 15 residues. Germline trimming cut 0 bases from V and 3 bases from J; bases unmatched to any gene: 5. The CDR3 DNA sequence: TGTGCCTGGAGTGTACGGGCTAGCGGGAGCTACGAGCAGTACTTC. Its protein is CAWSVRASGSYEQYF.

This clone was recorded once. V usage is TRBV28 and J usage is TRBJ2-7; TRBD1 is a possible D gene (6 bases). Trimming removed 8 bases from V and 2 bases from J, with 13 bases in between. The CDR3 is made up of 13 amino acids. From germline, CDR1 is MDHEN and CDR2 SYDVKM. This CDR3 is CASGGQPPYEQYF. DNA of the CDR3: TGTGCCAGCGGGGGACAACCTCCCTACGAGCAGTACTTC.